A selection of T cell receptor beta chains follows, all from one sample in a study of blood T cell repertoires in COVID-19. Sequencing used immunoSEQ multiplex PCR; TCRdb keeps in-frame clones, though not all of them. The sample includes about 300,000 clones, around 88% of them seen just once. Sequencing input: peripheral blood. Source of these receptors: a woman aged 45-59 years with acute or convalescent COVID-19. Both conserved end residues are part of each CDR3. The order of the fields is clone size, D gene, J gene, V gene, CDR3 protein, CDR3 DNA. A D gene is named only where the DNA matches it firmly. Clone size appears in some rows only: once, few, many, or a class for an expanded clone.

- | TRBD2 | TRBJ2-1 | TRBV19 | CASQPGTSGYNEQFF | TGTGCCAGTCAACCCGGGACTAGCGGATACAATGAGCAGTTCTTC
- | - | TRBJ1-3 | TRBV7-9 | CASSPTVLATGGSGNTIYF | TGTGCCAGCAGCCCTACAGTCCTTGCAACCGGGGGCTCTGGAAACACCATATATTTT
- | - | TRBJ2-6 | TRBV27 | CASSSPGQTNSGANVLTF | TGTGCCAGCAGTTCGCCAGGACAGACTAACTCTGGGGCCAACGTCCTGACTTTC
- | - | TRBJ1-1 | TRBV10-3 | CAISESTGQDTEAFF | TGTGCCATCAGTGAGTCAACAGGGCAGGACACTGAAGCTTTCTTT
- | TRBD1 | TRBJ2-1 | TRBV28 | CARALDRASYNEQFF | TGTGCCAGAGCTTTAGACAGGGCCTCCTACAATGAGCAGTTCTTC
- | - | TRBJ1-4 | TRBV10-3 | CAISEQGANEKLFF | TGTGCCATCAGTGAACAGGGCGCTAATGAAAAACTGTTTTTT
few | - | TRBJ2-7 | TRBV5-1 | CASSPASGYLYEQYF | TGCGCCAGCAGCCCGGCCTCAGGGTATCTCTACGAGCAGTACTTC
- | TRBD1 | TRBJ1-4 | TRBV10-3 | CAISAGTENEKLFF | TGTGCCATCAGTGCCGGGACAGAAAATGAAAAACTGTTTTTT
- | - | TRBJ2-7 | TRBV20-1 | CSAKGVYEQYF | TGCAGTGCTAAAGGGGTCTACGAGCAGTACTTC
once | - | TRBJ1-2 | TRBV14 | CASSREQGWSGYTF | TGTGCCAGCAGCCGAGAACAGGGCTGGAGTGGCTACACCTTC
- | - | TRBJ1-2 | TRBV7-9 | CASRTAGYGYGYTF | TGTGCCAGCAGGACGGCAGGGTATGGCTATGGCTACACCTTC
- | - | TRBJ2-5 | TRBV11-2 | CASSLDRGTQYF | TGTGCCAGCAGCTTAGATCGGGGGACCCAGTACTTC
- | - | TRBJ2-4 | TRBV7-2 | CASSHSQFKNIQYF | TGTGCCAGCAGCCACAGCCAATTCAAAAACATTCAGTACTTC
- | TRBD1 | TRBJ1-1 | TRBV25-1 | CATRQGGQGRKAFF | TGTGCCACCCGACAAGGAGGACAGGGCAGGAAAGCTTTCTTT
once | TRBD1 | TRBJ2-7 | TRBV24-1 | CATSGPGQATPYEQYF | TGTGCCACCAGTGGACCGGGACAGGCGACCCCCTACGAGCAGTACTTC
- | TRBD1 | TRBJ2-7 | TRBV6-5 | CASSSRDRGLDHEQYF | TGTGCCAGCAGTTCCCGGGACAGGGGGCTTGACCACGAGCAGTACTTC
- | TRBD2 | TRBJ2-1 | TRBV27 | CASSSSPTRGRASYNEQFF | TGTGCCAGCAGCTCTTCACCCACGCGGGGGAGGGCCTCCTACAATGAGCAGTTCTTC
few | TRBD2 | TRBJ2-1 | TRBV5-4 | CASSLTSGRTNEQFF | TGTGCCAGCAGCTTGACTAGCGGGAGAACCAATGAGCAGTTCTTC
few | - | TRBJ2-3 | TRBV7-3 | CASSLGGWADTQYF | TGTGCCAGCAGCTTAGGCGGGTGGGCAGATACGCAGTATTTT
- | - | TRBJ1-3 | TRBV12-5 | CASGLVTGNGNTIYF | TGTGCTAGTGGTTTGGTAACAGGGAACGGAAACACCATATATTTT
- | - | TRBJ2-1 | TRBV7-6 | CASSPQFNEQFF | TGTGCCAGCAGCCCCCAATTCAATGAGCAGTTCTTC
- | - | TRBJ1-1 | TRBV12-3/TRBV12-4 | CASSASGEAFF | TGTGCCAGCAGCGCCTCCGGGGAAGCTTTCTTT
- | - | TRBJ1-3 | TRBV6-5 | CASSRPGVGNTIYF | TGTGCCAGCAGTAGACCAGGGGTTGGAAACACCATATATTTT
- | - | TRBJ2-5 | TRBV5-1 | CASSLGGQTQQTQYF | TGCGCCAGCAGCCTCGGGGGACAGACCCAACAGACCCAGTACTTC
- | - | TRBJ1-1 | TRBV21-1 | CASTYSGQPNTEAFF | TGTGCCAGCACATACTCAGGGCAACCGAACACTGAAGCTTTCTTT
- | TRBD2 | TRBJ2-7 | TRBV9 | CASSPPDSGRESYEQYF | TGTGCCAGCAGCCCTCCAGATAGCGGGAGGGAATCCTACGAGCAGTACTTC
- | - | TRBJ2-1 | TRBV5-1 | CASSSGTPIRDEQFF | TGCGCCAGCAGCTCCGGGACTCCCATTCGGGATGAGCAGTTCTTC
- | - | TRBJ1-2 | TRBV11-2 | CASSLVGVDGYTF | TGTGCCAGCAGCTTAGTCGGGGTGGATGGCTACACCTTC
- | TRBD1 | TRBJ1-2 | TRBV27 | CASSPWTGVNYGYTF | TGTGCCAGCAGTCCCTGGACAGGGGTTAACTATGGCTACACCTTC
- | TRBD1 | TRBJ2-1 | TRBV7-3 | CASSLDRESSYNEQFF | TGTGCCAGCAGCTTGGACAGGGAGAGCTCCTACAATGAGCAGTTCTTC
- | - | TRBJ1-2 | TRBV7-9 | CARGYSLVFGGRGFGYTF | TGTGCCAGGGGTTACAGCTTGGTTTTCGGCGGCAGGGGTTTCGGCTACACCTTC